The clone carrying this TCR beta chain was counted once. This entry comes from a study of control samples from healthy donors and cancer patients. V gave up 6 bases and J gave up 4 bases; unmatched junction bases: 8. The germline CDR1 and CDR2 sequences are MNHEY and SVGAGI. This CDR3 spans 14 amino acids. Sequencing was performed with immunoSEQ multiplex PCR; in TCRdb, only in-frame clones are kept and a portion is missing. Of roughly 40,000 clones listed, over 65% are singletons. The clonotype was recovered from a man aged 60-69 years in good health. This chain joins TRBV6-5 and TRBJ2-5; TRBD1 matches 7 bases. The source material was blood. The CDR3 DNA follows: TGTGCCAGCAGCCTCCAGACAGGGTCAGAGACCCAGTACTTC. Protein product: CASSLQTGSETQYF.